Following are 24 T cell receptor beta chains from one sample sequenced in a study of blood T cell repertoires in COVID-19. Repertoires were generated with immunoSEQ multiplex PCR, while TCRdb's copy carries only in-frame clones and drops some. The sample holds a few hundred thousand clones, about 88% seen once. Sequenced: PBMCs or T cells enriched from blood (not recorded which). The receptors stem from a woman between 45 and 65 years old who had recovered from COVID-19.

The rearrangement links TRBV7-3 to TRBJ2-3; possible D gene TRBD1, 6 bases. V was shortened by 5 bases and J by 2 bases, with 17 bases between the two germline ends. Germline-derived CDR1 and CDR2 are SGHTA and FQGTGA. This CDR3 has 16 residues. Here the CDR3 reads CASSPTGDRPTDTQYF. In DNA, the CDR3 is TGTGCCAGCAGCCCAACAGGAGACAGGCCCACAGATACGCAGTATTTT. The complete variable domain, with remaining parts taken from reference TRBV7-3 and TRBJ2-3, reads GAGVSQTPSNKVTEKGKYVELRCDPISGHTALYWYRQSLGQGPEFLIYFQGTGAADDSGLPNDRFFAVRPEGSVSTLKIQRTERGDSAVYLCASSPTGDRPTDTQYFGPGTRLTVL.

The chain is built from TRBV2 and TRBJ2-7, with 7 bases identical to TRBD1. V was clipped by 4 bases and J by 9 bases; unmatched bases: 15. Germline V lookup: CDR1 SNHLY, CDR2 FYNNEI. This CDR3 has 15 residues. The CDR3 nucleotides read TGTGCCAGCAGTGTGCAGGGGGAGCGCCTGATACGGCAGTACTTC. Translating gives CASSVQGERLIRQYF.

V is TRBV19 and J is TRBJ1-6, with 7 bases fitting TRBD1. CDR1 and CDR2 from the germline V gene are LNHDA and SQIVND (reference sequence). This CDR3 is 13 amino acids long. Losses at the gene ends were 6 bases for V and 10 bases for J; bases not matched to a gene: 6. The CDR3 bases are TGTGCCAGTAGCCCAGGGGGAGGATCACCCCTCCACTTT. Its protein is CASSPGGGSPLHF.

The chain links TRBV12-1 to TRBJ1-3. TRBV12-1 constitutes a pseudogene. The CDR3 covers 16 residues. The CDR3 reads CASSPGGGYSGNTIYF. Written as DNA, the CDR3 is TGTGCCAGCAGCCCCGGTGGGGGGTACTCTGGAAACACCATATATTTT.

The V call is TRBV7-2, the J call TRBJ2-7; D is perhaps TRBD2 (5 bases). The CDR3 sequence is 14 residues long. CDR1 is SGHTA and CDR2 is FQGNSA in the germline V gene. V was pared by 4 bases and J by 4 bases, with 14 bases between. DNA of the CDR3: TGTGCCAGCAGCTCCTCGGGGAGAATATACGAGCAGTACTTC. Its protein product is CASSSSGRIYEQYF.

This sequence joins TRBV4-2 and TRBJ2-3; 7 bases fit TRBD1. The CDR3 has 17 amino acids. Germline V lookup: CDR1 LGHNA, CDR2 YNFKEQ. The V segment lost 0 bases and the J segment 0 bases; nucleotides outside the gene matches: 6. The CDR3 DNA is TGTGCCAGCAGCCAAGATAGGACAGGCGATAGCACAGATACGCAGTATTTT. This encodes CASSQDRTGDSTDTQYF.

The sample holds one count of this clone. The chain couples TRBV6-2 or TRBV6-3 to TRBJ2-1; 9 bases match TRBD1. Germline CDR1 and CDR2: MNHEY and SVGEGT. The V and J ends lost 6 bases and 1 base, in that order; junction bases with no gene match: 1. This CDR3 is built from 14 residues. CDR3 DNA: TGTGCCAGCAGCGACAGGGGGTCCTACAATGAGCAGTTCTTC. Amino acid sequence: CASSDRGSYNEQFF.

CDR3 protein: CASSVRQGYYEQYF. CDR3 bases: TGCGCCAGCAGCGTACGACAGGGGTACTACGAGCAGTACTTC. The chain links TRBV5-1 to TRBJ2-7, with TRBD1 matching 8 bases. Germline loops: CDR1 SGHRS, CDR2 YFSETQ. This CDR3 has 14 amino acids. With V trimmed by 4 bases and J by 3 bases, 6 bases remained unmatched.

Here the CDR3 DNA reads TGTGCCAGCAGCTTAGTGGGGACAGGGGGCTACGAGCAGTACTTC. Its translation: CASSLVGTGGYEQYF. The chain is built from TRBV7-2 and TRBJ2-7; TRBD1 matches at 11 bases. Looked up from germline, CDR1 is SGHTA and CDR2 is FQGNSA. J was trimmed by 3 bases and V by 1 base; bases with no gene match: 2. The CDR3 runs to 15 residues.

The chain is built from TRBV5-1 and TRBJ2-3; tentative D call: TRBD1 (5 bases). The V gene's germline CDR1 is SGHRS and CDR2 YFSETQ. Trimming left V 4 bases short and J 0 bases short, with 15 bases between. CDR3 length: 16 residues. Written as DNA, the CDR3 is TGCGCCAGCAGCCCCCCGGCCCAGGGAAGCACAGATACGCAGTATTTT. Encoded protein: CASSPPAQGSTDTQYF. Using reference TRBV5-1 and TRBJ2-3 for the parts outside the CDR3, the full variable domain is KAGVTQTPRYLIKTRGQQVTLSCSPISGHRSVSWYQQTPGQGLQFLFEYFSETQRNKGNFPGRFSGRQFSNSRSEMNVSTLELGDSALYLCASSPPAQGSTDTQYFGPGTRLTVL.

V usage is TRBV4-1 and J usage is TRBJ1-1; D is undetermined. V was trimmed by 0 bases and J by 0 bases, leaving 5 bases between them. The CDR3 loop spans 14 amino acids. Germline V gene data show CDR1 as MGHRA and CDR2 as YSYEKL. The CDR3 protein is CASSQDIVNTEAFF. The CDR3 DNA reads as TGCGCCAGCAGCCAAGATATTGTGAACACTGAAGCTTTCTTT.

The V call is TRBV7-2, the J call TRBJ2-1; 8 bases map to TRBD2. Germline V gene lookup returns CDR1 SGHTA and CDR2 FQGNSA. The CDR3 length is 15 residues. Trimming at V came to 3 bases and at J to 9 bases, leaving 10 bases not matched to a gene. The CDR3 nucleotides are TGTGCCAGCAGCTTTAGCGGGATGGGAGGGGGTGAGCAGTTCTTC. Protein sequence: CASSFSGMGGGEQFF.

J is TRBJ2-1 and V is TRBV24-1; the match to TRBD2 covers 11 bases. This CDR3 region has 16 residues. After removal of 4 bases from V and 3 bases from J, the junction contained 4 bases not matched to a gene. Germline loops: CDR1 KGHDR, CDR2 SFDVKD. In DNA form, the CDR3 reads TGTGCCACCAGTGACCCGGGACTAGCGGACTACAATGAGCAGTTCTTC. Translated, it gives CATSDPGLADYNEQFF.

This rearrangement joins TRBV7-2 to TRBJ2-7, with 11 positions matching TRBD2. The length of the CDR3 is 15 residues. Trimming cost V 5 bases and J 2 bases; bases outside gene matches: 5. Germline CDR1 SGHTA, CDR2 FQGNSA. The chain's CDR3 is CASSPGTSGTYEQYF. CDR3 sequence (DNA): TGTGCCAGCAGCCCAGGGACTAGCGGTACCTACGAGCAGTACTTC.

This clone was picked up one time. In the same sample, other DNA sequences code for this CDR3. The J gene is TRBJ1-5, the V gene TRBV18; D is ambiguous. The CDR3 loop spans 13 amino acids. Trimming took 3 bases from V and 5 from J, leaving 8 bases between them. CDR1 is KGHSH, CDR2 LQKENI, per germline. In DNA form, the CDR3 reads TGTGCCAGCTCACCCAACAGAGATCAGCCCCAGCATTTT. Residues: CASSPNRDQPQHF.

The chain combines TRBV7-2 with TRBJ1-1; D is uncertain. Deletions cut 2 bases from V and 1 base from J, with 8 bases between. CDR1 SGHTA and CDR2 FQGNSA come from the germline V gene. This CDR3 spans 14 amino acids. CDR3 residues: CASSLSNSNTEAFF. As DNA, the CDR3 is TGTGCCAGCAGCTTATCAAATTCGAACACTGAAGCTTTCTTT.

In DNA form, the CDR3 reads TGCGCCAGCAGCCCCGGGACAGGGCTGGTAAAATACACCTTC. Its translation: CASSPGTGLVKYTF. This chain joins TRBV4-3 and TRBJ1-2, with 9 bases fitting TRBD1. The CDR3 consists of 14 residues. The germline V gene encodes CDR1 LGHNA and CDR2 YSLEER. The trim removed 4 bases at V and 11 bases at J, leaving 11 bases unmatched.

The chain combines TRBV7-2 with TRBJ1-1, with D possibly being TRBD1 (5 bases). The CDR3 runs to 15 residues. The germline V gene has CDR1 SGHTA and CDR2 FQGNSA. Trimming stripped 0 bases from V and 5 bases from J, with 13 bases between. The CDR3 region is CASSLARGGVTEAFF. For the CDR3, the DNA is TGTGCCAGCAGCTTAGCGAGGGGAGGGGTAACTGAAGCTTTCTTT.

This clone was counted between two and nine times. The gene calls are TRBV27 and TRBJ2-7; tentatively, D is TRBD2 (5 bases). V was clipped by 5 bases and J by 2 bases, with 13 bases between them. The CDR3 covers 14 residues. Germline V gives CDR1 MNHEY, CDR2 SMNVEV (reference sequence). CDR3 nucleotide sequence: TGTGCCAGCAGTCACCCGGGAAGACCCTACGAGCAGTACTTC. Protein product: CASSHPGRPYEQYF.

CDR3 sequence reads: CATSPGLGASTDTQYF. For the CDR3, the DNA is TGTGCCACCAGCCCCGGGCTGGGAGCGAGCACAGATACGCAGTATTTT. The chain carries TRBV15 and TRBJ2-3; maybe TRBD2 (5 bases). Germline V CDR1 and CDR2: LNHNV, YYDKDF (reference sequence). The length of the CDR3 is 16 residues. V was pared by 5 bases and J by 0 bases, with 15 bases between. Filled out from reference TRBV15 and TRBJ2-3, the complete variable domain reads DAMVIQNPRYQVTQFGKPVTLSCSQTLNHNVMYWYQQKSSQAPKLLFHYYDKDFNNEADTPDNFQSRRPNTSFCFLDIRSPGLGDTAMYLCATSPGLGASTDTQYFGPGTRLTVL.

V gene TRBV2 combines with J gene TRBJ2-2; TRBD2 might be the D (6 bases). The CDR3 is 14 amino acids. V shed 6 bases and J shed 5 bases, with 13 bases lying between them. Germline V lookup: CDR1 SNHLY, CDR2 FYNNEI. The CDR3 here is CASSHIRGTGELFF. CDR3 nucleotide sequence: TGTGCCAGCAGCCACATCCGGGGGACCGGGGAGCTGTTTTTT.

The chain has TRBV28 and TRBJ1-2; 8 bases map to TRBD1. Germline CDR1 is MDHEN and CDR2 is SYDVKM. The length of the CDR3 is 12 residues. V dropped 8 bases and J dropped 5; count of bases not matched to a gene: 4. The CDR3 protein is CASGQGQYGYTF. The CDR3 coding sequence is TGTGCCAGCGGACAGGGCCAATATGGCTACACCTTC.

This clone was found once. The V call is TRBV7-9, the J call TRBJ2-1; D is unclear. Germline CDR1 SEHNR, CDR2 FQNEAQ (reference sequence). The CDR3 runs 14 residues. V was clipped by 2 bases and J by 9 bases, with 14 bases between them. CDR3 bases: TGTGCCAGCAGCTTATTTATGTCTGTAGCTGAGCAGTTCTTC. This codes for CASSLFMSVAEQFF.

The chain has TRBV2 and TRBJ2-3; 9 bases map to TRBD2. V was pared by 2 bases and J by 2 bases, with 8 bases of the junction left unmatched. The CDR3 sequence is 17 residues long. Per germline, CDR1 SNHLY and CDR2 FYNNEI. The CDR3 sequence is CASSELSSGTYTDTQYF. In DNA, the CDR3 is TGTGCCAGCAGTGAATTGTCTAGCGGGACCTACACAGATACGCAGTATTTT. The variable domain in full, completed from reference TRBV2 and TRBJ2-3, reads EPEVTQTPSHQVTQMGQEVILRCVPISNHLYFYWYRQILGQKVEFLVSFYNNEISEKSEIFDDQFSVERPDGSNFTLKIRSTKLEDSAMYFCASSELSSGTYTDTQYFGPGTRLTVL.